These 26 T cell receptor beta chains originate from one sample sequenced in a study of identical twins. TCRdb used MiXCR to reprocess the 5' RACE reads, holding one entry per CDR3 protein. The sample holds 1.5 million to 2 million distinct CDR3 sequences, under 35% seen once. Sample: cord blood. Receptors originate from a newborn girl in good health.

This chain joins TRBV4-2 and TRBJ1-2; D is ambiguous. There are 16 residues in the CDR3. Germline assignment: CDR1 LGHNA and CDR2 YNFKEQ. V lost 1 base, J lost 0 bases, and 12 bases lay in between. The CDR3 DNA follows: TGTGCCAGCAGCCAAGCACTCACACAGACTAACTATGGCTACACCTTC. Its translation: CASSQALTQTNYGYTF.

This clonotype occurred a few times. This rearrangement joins TRBV5-1 to TRBJ2-1, with TRBD2 as a possible D gene (5 bases). CDR3 size: 13 residues. The germline V and J ends were trimmed by 0 bases and 8 bases, with 9 bases remaining between them. Germline lookup yields CDR1 SGHRS and CDR2 YFSETQ. CDR3 protein: CASSLDAGYEQFF. DNA of the CDR3: TGCGCCAGCAGCTTGGATGCGGGCTATGAGCAGTTCTTC. Full variable domain (rest looked up from reference TRBV5-1 and TRBJ2-1): KAGVTQTPRYLIKTRGQQVTLSCSPISGHRSVSWYQQTPGQGLQFLFEYFSETQRNKGNFPGRFSGRQFSNSRSEMNVSTLELGDSALYLCASSLDAGYEQFFGPGTRLTVL.

The table lists this clonotype with a few counts. The V call is TRBV28, the J call TRBJ2-3, with unresolved D. The V gene lost 8 bases and the J gene lost 4 bases, with 19 bases spanning the gap. The CDR3 covers 15 residues. The V gene's germline CDR1 is MDHEN and CDR2 SYDVKM. The CDR3 is CASRPKPWGADTQYF. The CDR3 bases are TGTGCCAGCCGCCCGAAGCCCTGGGGTGCAGATACGCAGTATTTT.

Ten or more counts support this clonotype. The genes are TRBV29-1 and TRBJ2-5; 8 nucleotides line up with TRBD1. Germline CDR1 SQVTM, CDR2 ANQGSEA. With 3 bases clipped from V and 5 bases from J, the junction kept 11 bases outside the gene matches. The CDR3 has 15 residues. As DNA, the CDR3 is TGCAGCGTTGAGGACAGGGTCAATCGATGGGAGACCCAGTACTTC. Its translation: CSVEDRVNRWETQYF.

This clonotype occurred a few times. The chain joins TRBV2 to TRBJ2-3; TRBD2 is a possible D gene (7 bases). V was clipped by 6 bases and J by 8 bases, with 33 bases between them. The CDR3 contains 19 residues. CDR1 is SNHLY and CDR2 is FYNNEI in the germline V gene. In DNA form, the CDR3 reads TGTGCCAGCAGGACCCCAAGCGGGAAAGGACAGTCACACCCTCTTACGCAGTATTTT. This gives the protein CASRTPSGKGQSHPLTQYF.

This clonotype was seen only a few times. The genes are TRBV27 and TRBJ2-7; 8 bases are a match to TRBD2. The CDR3 totals 18 residues. J gave up 4 bases and V 4 bases, and 18 bases lay outside the gene matches. Germline CDR1 is MNHEY and CDR2 is SMNVEV (reference sequence). In DNA form, the CDR3 reads TGTGCCAGCAGTTACTCGATTTCGGGGGGGCGAAGGAGATACGAGCAGTACTTC. It encodes CASSYSISGGRRRYEQYF.

The rearrangement links TRBV6-2 or TRBV6-3 to TRBJ2-6; D perhaps matches TRBD2 (5 bases). V lost 5 bases, J lost 0 bases, and 8 bases lay in between. This CDR3 contains 15 residues. Germline CDR1 reads MNHEY; CDR2 reads SVGEGT. The CDR3 loop reads CASSDDYSGANVLTF. CDR3 nucleotide sequence: TGTGCCAGCAGTGACGACTACTCTGGGGCCAACGTCCTGACTTTC.

This clonotype was counted between two and nine times. V gene TRBV2 combines with J gene TRBJ1-2; TRBD1 agrees at 9 bases. Germline V lookup: CDR1 SNHLY, CDR2 FYNNEI. Trimming took 8 bases from V and 4 from J; bases not matched to a gene: 5. CDR3 length equals 13 residues. The CDR3 reads CASGGTGLYGYTF. The CDR3 DNA sequence: TGTGCCAGCGGAGGGACAGGGCTCTATGGCTACACCTTC.

This clonotype was seen only a few times. The rearrangement uses TRBV20-1 and TRBJ2-3; the D gene is possibly TRBD2 (5 bases). Trimming pared 1 base from V and 5 bases from J, leaving 13 bases between. CDR1 is DFQATT and CDR2 is SNEGSKA in the germline V gene (reference sequence). The CDR3 contains 14 residues. In DNA, the CDR3 is TGCAGTGCTAGAGGTGGGAGCACCCGAGATACGCAGTATTTT. This sequence encodes CSARGGSTRDTQYF.

In this sample, this clonotype turned up a few times. The chain is built from TRBV3-1 and TRBJ2-7; tentative D call: TRBD2 (6 bases). With 5 bases removed from V and 3 bases from J, the gap between germline ends came to 11 bases. Germline V lookup: CDR1 LGHDT, CDR2 YNNKEL (reference sequence). This CDR3 region has 13 residues. CDR3 in DNA: TGTGCCAGCAGCGTCAAGGGAGGCTACGAGCAGTACTTC. Translating gives CASSVKGGYEQYF.

The chain has TRBV4-1 and TRBJ2-1, with TRBD2 identical over 9 bases. The ends lost 6 bases at V and 3 bases at J; junction bases unmatched: 9. Germline-derived CDR1 and CDR2 are MGHRA and YSYEKL. The CDR3 runs 16 residues. Here the CDR3 reads CASRLSTSGFYNEQFF. The CDR3 DNA follows: TGCGCCAGCAGGCTTTCGACTAGCGGATTCTACAATGAGCAGTTCTTC.

This clonotype was detected only once. The V and J genes are TRBV10-1 and TRBJ1-1; perhaps TRBD1 as D (6 bases). Trimming pared 3 bases from V and 1 base from J, leaving 12 bases between. The germline CDR1 and CDR2 sequences are WNHNN and SYGVQD (reference sequence). The CDR3 extends over 15 amino acids. In nucleotides, the CDR3 is TGCGCCAGCAGTGACAGGGGATTGGGGAACACTGAAGCTTTCTTT. Amino acid sequence: CASSDRGLGNTEAFF.

The gene calls are TRBV16 and TRBJ1-4, with no clear D. V was cut by 4 bases and J by 8 bases, with 11 bases left in between. Germline V gene data show CDR1 as KGHSY and CDR2 as FQNENV. The CDR3 consists of 13 residues. The CDR3, as DNA: TGTGCCAGCAGCCTCCGTATCGAGGAAAAACTGTTTTTT. Protein sequence: CASSLRIEEKLFF.

This clonotype was observed a few times. The V and J genes are TRBV30 and TRBJ2-3; D might be TRBD1 (5 bases). From germline, CDR1 is GTSNPN and CDR2 SVGIG (reference sequence). Trimming shortened V by 0 bases and J by 4 bases, and 14 bases separated the two germline ends. There are 15 residues in the CDR3. CDR3 protein: CAWSVKAVRADTQYF. Here the CDR3 DNA reads TGTGCCTGGAGTGTAAAAGCCGTCAGGGCAGATACGCAGTATTTT.

The V and J genes are TRBV12-3 or TRBV12-4 and TRBJ2-5; 7 nucleotides align to TRBD2. J lost 3 bases, V lost 5 bases, and 3 bases had no gene match. The CDR3 is 13 amino acids. This CDR3 reads CASSHGGKETQYF. The CDR3 DNA is TGTGCCAGCAGTCACGGGGGGAAAGAGACCCAGTACTTC.

The chain carries TRBV6-5 and TRBJ2-7; D is unclear. The germline V and J ends were trimmed by 0 bases and 5 bases, with 11 bases remaining between them. This CDR3 has 14 residues. Germline CDR1 MNHEY, CDR2 SVGAGI. CDR3 nucleotides: TGTGCCAGCAGTTACTCGTTCCCAACCCACGAGCAGTACTTC. Translating it yields CASSYSFPTHEQYF.

This clonotype was observed a handful of times. The chain is built from TRBV20-1 and TRBJ2-5; the D is unclear. The J call may be incorrect, as the DNA end agrees better with TRBJ2-7. The germline V gene encodes CDR1 DFQATT and CDR2 SNEGSKA (reference sequence). CDR3 length: 13 residues. The DNA for the CDR3 is TGCAGTGCTAGAGGCGCCCTTCTCTACGAGCAGTACTTC. It codes for CSARGALLYEQYF.

This chain uses TRBV7-2 with TRBJ1-3, with unresolved D. V lost 1 base to trimming and J lost 2 bases, with 6 bases between them. Germline V CDR1 and CDR2: SGHTA, FQGNSA. The CDR3 contains 14 residues. CDR3 nucleotides: TGTGCCAGCAGCTTAGGCAGGCCTGGAAACACCATATATTTT. Protein sequence: CASSLGRPGNTIYF.

This chain uses TRBV28 with TRBJ2-7; D possibly matches TRBD1 or TRBD2 (5 bases each). The CDR3 is 14 amino acids. The germline V and J ends were trimmed by 4 bases and 7 bases, with 17 bases remaining between them. Per germline, CDR1 MDHEN and CDR2 SYDVKM. The DNA of the CDR3 is TGTGCCAGCAGTTCGGGACCGGAATACAATGAGCAGTACTTC. This sequence encodes CASSSGPEYNEQYF.

The rearrangement joins TRBV21-1 to TRBJ1-2; the listed D gene, TRBD1, was not tested against the DNA. TRBV21-1 is annotated as a pseudogene. The CDR3 extends over 15 amino acids. CDR3 protein: CASRADRVGNYGYTF. The CDR3 DNA sequence: TGTGCCAGCAGGGCTGACAGGGTAGGAAACTATGGCTACACCTTC.

The table lists this clonotype with a few counts. The V and J genes are TRBV6-5 and TRBJ1-6; D unclear. The germline V and J ends were trimmed by 0 bases and 10 bases, with 7 bases remaining between them. The CDR3 runs to 13 residues. Germline assignment: CDR1 MNHEY and CDR2 SVGAGI. The CDR3 is CASSYSTGSPLHF. The CDR3 coding sequence is TGTGCCAGCAGTTACTCGACTGGATCACCCCTCCACTTT.

V usage is TRBV12-3 or TRBV12-4 and J usage is TRBJ2-3; 10 nucleotides line up with TRBD2. This CDR3 is 16 amino acids long. The junction had 7 bases not matched to a gene; V was cut back by 4 bases and J by 3 bases. The CDR3 loop reads CASSSTSGTRTDTQYF. CDR3 nucleotide sequence: TGTGCCAGCAGTTCAACTAGCGGGACGAGGACAGATACGCAGTATTTT.

This chain uses TRBV29-1 with TRBJ2-5, with a tentative D call TRBD2 (6 bases). The assigned J gene may be wrong: the sequence end matches TRBJ2-1 better. CDR1 is SQVTM and CDR2 is ANQGSEA in the germline V gene. The CDR3 is made up of 13 amino acids. The DNA of the CDR3 is TGCAGCGTTGACACCGGGACTCAAGAGACCCAGTTCTTC. Protein: CSVDTGTQETQFF.

This clonotype turned up a few times. This rearrangement joins TRBV12-3 or TRBV12-4 to TRBJ2-4, with 8 bases matching TRBD2. Trimming cost V 2 bases and J 4 bases; bases outside gene matches: 4. The CDR3 consists of 15 residues. CDR3 in amino acids: CASSLNGRGKNIQYF. In nucleotides, the CDR3 is TGTGCCAGCAGTTTAAACGGGAGGGGAAAAAACATTCAGTACTTC.

Concerning this clonotype itself: The conserved phenylalanine or tryptophan normally closing the CDR3 is absent here, so this likely arose from a read error. The chain uses TRBV5-1 and TRBJ2-1, with no clear D. The germline gives CDR1 SGHRS, CDR2 YFSETQ. The germline V and J ends were trimmed by 4 bases and 0 bases, with 11 bases remaining between them. The CDR3 loop spans 15 amino acids. CDR3 residues: CASSPDGASYNEQFL. The CDR3 DNA sequence: TGCGCCAGCAGCCCGGACGGAGCCTCCTACAATGAGCAGTTCCTC.

In nucleotides, the CDR3 is TGTGCCATTACAGGCCAACCTAATCAGCCCCAGCATTTT. Translating gives CAITGQPNQPQHF. The chain couples TRBV28 to TRBJ1-5; D is perhaps TRBD1 (5 bases). V lost 10 bases and J lost 4, with 14 bases in between. CDR1 MDHEN and CDR2 SYDVKM come from the germline V gene. The CDR3 extends over 13 amino acids.